This T cell receptor (beta chain) was observed in a study of response to subunit inactivated influenza vaccine. Notes on the study in general: Authors proposed each seasonal influenza vaccination draws in few new T cells.

The table lists this clonotype with a few counts. What it binds is not known. TCRdb re-analysed the RT-PCR reads in MiXCR, keeping a single row per CDR3 protein. The sample lists hundreds of thousands of distinct CDR3 sequences; approximately 15% were seen once. The sequence derives from a man aged 45-65 years who received an inactivated influenza vaccine. Here the sequenced sample was PBMCs from blood, taken 11 to 12 days after vaccination.

The CDR3 DNA follows: TGCAGTGCTAGAATCCAGTTGGGGTACAATGAGCAGTTCTTC. It translates to CSARIQLGYNEQFF. V usage is TRBV20-1 and J usage is TRBJ2-1; D call uncertain. Germline values: CDR1 DFQATT, CDR2 SNEGSKA (reference sequence). The CDR3 sequence is 14 residues long. Trimming took off 2 bases at V and 4 bases at J, with 12 bases between the two ends.